One and the same sample provided the 14 T cell receptor beta chains below, sequenced in a study of T cells in Graves' hyperthyroidism and ophthalmopathy. There were TCR beta CDR3 regions amplified from RNA transcripts. RT-PCR in the first round (using the HTBI primer set) targeted the TCR CDR3. TCRdb re-called the multiplex PCR reads with MiXCR, one entry per CDR3 protein. The sample lists under 800,000 distinct CDR3 sequences, around 15% occurring once. Sequencing was performed on blood. The source of these receptors is a woman between 18 and 30 years old with Graves' hyperthyroidism.

The chain joins TRBV29-1 to TRBJ2-1; TRBD1 matches 9 bases. Germline CDR1 reads SQVTM; CDR2 reads ANQGSEA. This CDR3 region has 13 residues. The V gene end was trimmed by 6 bases and the J gene end by 8 bases; junction bases not matched to a gene: 8. CDR3: CSVPGQGGHEQFF. CDR3 coding DNA: TGCAGCGTACCGGGACAGGGTGGCCATGAGCAGTTCTTC.

This clonotype has ten or more counts. The J gene is TRBJ1-3, the V gene TRBV20-1, with D unclear. The V end lost 0 bases, the J end lost 7 bases, and 13 bases lay between the germline ends. Germline CDR1 reads DFQATT; CDR2 reads SNEGSKA (reference sequence). CDR3 size: 14 residues. The DNA for the CDR3 is TGCAGTGCTAGAGATTATCGGGGAGGGAACACCATATATTTT. Protein: CSARDYRGGNTIYF.

This chain links TRBV12-3 or TRBV12-4 with TRBJ2-2, with D possibly matching TRBD2 (6 bases). This CDR3 region has 14 residues. The V end lost 5 bases, the J end lost 7 bases, and 14 bases lay between the germline ends. The CDR3 reads CASSRGTPGGELFF. In DNA, the CDR3 is TGTGCCAGCAGTCGCGGGACTCCAGGCGGGGAGCTGTTTTTT.

This clonotype came up a few times. The chain couples TRBV7-9 to TRBJ2-7; TRBD2 aligns across 8 bases. The V gene's germline CDR1 is SEHNR and CDR2 FQNEAQ (reference sequence). The CDR3 covers 15 residues. Trimming cost V 1 base and J 3 bases; bases outside gene matches: 5. CDR3 in amino acids: CASSLDASGYYEQYF. The CDR3 DNA is TGTGCCAGCAGCTTAGACGCTAGCGGGTACTACGAGCAGTACTTC.

As for this clonotype: This could be a read error, since a much larger clone is one nucleotide away. The conserved closing phenylalanine or tryptophan is absent in this CDR3, likely reflecting a read error. J is TRBJ1-6 and V is TRBV20-1; D is perhaps TRBD1 (6 bases). The V end lost 5 bases, the J end lost 7 bases, and 18 bases lay between the germline ends. The germline gives CDR1 DFQATT, CDR2 SNEGSKA (reference sequence). The CDR3 has 15 residues. CDR3 region: CSAQFHRDGNSPLHS. The CDR3 bases are TGCAGTGCTCAATTTCACAGGGACGGCAATTCACCCCTCCACTCT.

Ten or more counts support this clonotype. J is TRBJ2-7 and V is TRBV11-2, with D maybe TRBD2 (5 bases). Germline lookup yields CDR1 SGHAT and CDR2 FQNNGV. The V and J ends lost 0 bases and 12 bases respectively, with 18 bases between them. CDR3 size: 14 residues. The chain's CDR3 is CASSLDPGLPSRYF. The DNA for the CDR3 is TGTGCCAGCAGCTTAGATCCTGGACTCCCCTCGCGGTACTTC.

The chain joins TRBV4-1 to TRBJ2-5, with TRBD2 identical over 7 bases. This CDR3 is 16 amino acids long. The germline CDR1 and CDR2 sequences are MGHRA and YSYEKL. V trimming: 3 bases; J trimming: 10 bases; junction bases outside the gene matches: 17. CDR3 sequence reads: CASSHTVGERAGVQYF. The CDR3 nucleotides read TGCGCCAGCAGCCACACTGTAGGGGAGCGGGCGGGAGTCCAGTACTTC.

This clonotype was detected many times. The V call is TRBV4-3, the J call TRBJ2-1; D could derive from TRBD1 or TRBD2 (6 bases each). V shed 2 bases and J shed 7 bases, with 21 bases lying between them. The CDR3 spans 17 residues. The germline V gene encodes CDR1 LGHNA and CDR2 YSLEER. This CDR3 reads CASSQQKGGTGGNEQFF. CDR3 bases: TGCGCCAGCAGCCAACAAAAAGGGGGGACCGGCGGGAATGAGCAGTTCTTC.

This clonotype was counted at least ten times. This chain joins TRBV5-6 and TRBJ2-7; D may be TRBD2 (5 bases). V was pared by 2 bases and J by 2 bases, with 14 bases between. The CDR3 is made up of 15 amino acids. Germline V gene lookup returns CDR1 SGHDT and CDR2 YYEEEE. CDR3 DNA: TGTGCCAGCAGCTTCCTCGAGGACTCTACCTACGAGCAGTACTTC. This translates into CASSFLEDSTYEQYF.

This clonotype was seen a handful of times. The chain combines TRBV24-1 with TRBJ2-5, with 7 nucleotides matching TRBD2. Per the germline V gene, CDR1 is KGHDR and CDR2 is SFDVKD. V gave up 1 base and J gave up 7 bases; unmatched junction bases: 11. CDR3 length: 16 residues. The CDR3 here is CATSDFLGGSPGTQYF. CDR3 coding DNA: TGTGCCACCAGTGATTTTCTGGGGGGGAGTCCAGGGACCCAGTACTTC.

A remark on this clonotype: This sequence may be a read error, since a much larger clone differs from it by one base. This CDR3 fails to terminate in the conserved phenylalanine or tryptophan, so it likely reflects a read error. The CDR3 loop is CASRTGPNTEAFL. The CDR3 DNA sequence: TGTGCCAGCCGGACAGGCCCGAACACTGAAGCTTTCTTA. V gene TRBV18 combines with J gene TRBJ1-1; TRBD1 matches at 7 bases. CDR1 and CDR2 from the germline V gene are KGHSH and LQKENI. The CDR3 has 13 residues. The trim removed 8 bases at V and 1 base at J, leaving 4 bases unmatched.

This clonotype was seen at least ten times. The chain carries TRBV5-5 and TRBJ2-3; 7 positions agree with TRBD2. Germline trimming cut 5 bases from V and 3 bases from J; bases unmatched to any gene: 9. The CDR3 totals 15 residues. Germline V gene sequence: CDR1 SGHKS, CDR2 YYEKEE (reference sequence). CDR3 bases: TGTGCCAGCAGGCGGATTCTAGCGGTAACAGATACGCAGTATTTT. Its translation is CASRRILAVTDTQYF.

Ten or more counts support this clonotype. The chain couples TRBV5-6 to TRBJ2-3, with D perhaps being TRBD1 or TRBD2 (5 bases each). This CDR3 has 15 residues. Trimming took 0 bases from V and 1 from J, leaving 9 bases between them. Germline CDR1 and CDR2: SGHDT and YYEEEE. This CDR3 is CASSLAGDGTDTQYF. The CDR3 DNA reads TGTGCCAGCAGCTTGGCCGGGGACGGCACAGATACGCAGTATTTT. The full variable domain, in which reference TRBV5-6 and TRBJ2-3 provide the parts outside the CDR3, is DAGVTQSPTHLIKTRGQQVTLRCSPKSGHDTVSWYQQALGQGPQFIFQYYEEEERQRGNFPDRFSGHQFPNYSSELNVNALLLGDSALYLCASSLAGDGTDTQYFGPGTRLTVL.

The chain couples TRBV30 to TRBJ2-7; 8 bases map to TRBD1. The CDR3 totals 15 residues. The V gene's germline CDR1 is GTSNPN and CDR2 SVGIG (reference sequence). The trim removed 3 bases at V and 1 base at J, leaving 8 bases unmatched. The CDR3 DNA follows: TGTGCCTGGAGCCCGAACAGGGGGTATTCCTACGAGCAGTACTTC. Translation: CAWSPNRGYSYEQYF.